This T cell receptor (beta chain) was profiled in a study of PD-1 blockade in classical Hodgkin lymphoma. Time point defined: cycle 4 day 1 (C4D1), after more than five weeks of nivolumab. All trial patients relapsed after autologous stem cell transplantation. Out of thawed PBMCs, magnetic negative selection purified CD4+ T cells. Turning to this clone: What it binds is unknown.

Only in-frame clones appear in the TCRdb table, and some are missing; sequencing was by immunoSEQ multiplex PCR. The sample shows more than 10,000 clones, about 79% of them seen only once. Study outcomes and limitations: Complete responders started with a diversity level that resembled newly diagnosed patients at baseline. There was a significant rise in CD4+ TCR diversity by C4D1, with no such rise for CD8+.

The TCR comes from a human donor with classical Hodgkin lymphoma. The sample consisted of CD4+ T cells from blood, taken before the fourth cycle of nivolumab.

The CDR3 reads CASRSPTGAGHQPQHF. CDR3 coding DNA: TGTGCAAGTCGCTCGCCGACAGGGGCCGGACATCAGCCCCAGCATTTT. The V and J genes are TRBV12-2 and TRBJ1-5; TRBD1, as called in the table, went unchecked against the DNA. TRBV12-2 is classified as a pseudogene. The CDR3 has 16 residues.